This TCR beta chain derives from a study of early T cells in non-severe SARS-CoV-2 infection. In the study overall: Whole-blood bulk RNA, unsorted, was sequenced, and chains were unpaired. General study results and limits: The study's VDJdb matching favored anti-spike CD8 responses and missed private and CD4 specificities.

As to this clonotype: Its target is not known.

Germline loops: CDR1 MNHEY, CDR2 SMNVEV (reference sequence). This CDR3 is 17 amino acids long. Trimming removed 0 bases from V and 5 bases from J; junction bases left unmatched: 9. The TCR library protocol was used to attach unique molecular identifiers. These identifiers were attached to individual cDNA molecules. TCRdb reanalysed the 5' RACE reads using MiXCR and keeps one entry per CDR3 protein. The table has tens of thousands of distinct CDR3 sequences, over 12% seen once. The sequencing input was whole blood. The rearrangement joins TRBV27 to TRBJ2-5, with TRBD2 matching over 10 bases. This clonotype was sampled from an adult who was a healthcare worker with PCR-confirmed SARS-CoV-2 infection or an uninfected control (not recorded which). This CDR3 is CASSLSTSSGGFETQYF. The CDR3, as DNA: TGTGCCAGCAGTTTATCTACTTCTAGCGGGGGTTTCGAGACCCAGTACTTC.